The 13 T cell receptor beta chains reported below all come from one sample, sequenced in a study of early T cells in non-severe SARS-CoV-2 infection. TCRdb independently ran MiXCR on the 5' RACE reads; one entry per CDR3 protein. The table lists tens of thousands of distinct CDR3 sequences, around a tenth of them singletons, with around 5.3% in the top ten. This specimen was whole blood, taken at baseline. The source is an adult who was a healthcare worker with PCR-confirmed SARS-CoV-2 infection or an uninfected control (not recorded which).

V is TRBV5-6 and J is TRBJ1-1; TRBD1 aligns across 7 bases. This CDR3 is built from 17 residues. V shed 1 base, J shed 0 bases, and the junction held 9 bases outside the gene matches. Germline loops: CDR1 SGHDT, CDR2 YYEEEE. The CDR3 bases are TGTGCCAGCAGCTTGCGATATCGCGGACAGGTGAACACTGAAGCTTTCTTT. Amino acids: CASSLRYRGQVNTEAFF.

This clonotype was recorded once. The V and J genes are TRBV6-5 and TRBJ2-7; either TRBD1 or TRBD2 may supply D (5 bases each). Germline loops: CDR1 MNHEY, CDR2 SVGAGI. The CDR3 covers 14 residues. Trimming stripped 6 bases from V and 4 bases from J, with 16 bases between. The CDR3 nucleotides are TGTGCCAGCAGAACCGGGACGGAACTATACGAGCAGTACTTC. It specifies CASRTGTELYEQYF.

This clonotype was counted between two and nine times. This chain uses TRBV5-1 with TRBJ1-5; 8 bases are a match to TRBD1. J lost 0 bases, V lost 4 bases, and 12 bases had no gene match. The CDR3 length is 18 residues. Germline CDR1 is SGHRS and CDR2 is YFSETQ. DNA for the CDR3: TGCGCCAGCAGCCTCCACCCTCCGGGACAGGATAGCAATCAGCCCCAGCATTTT. Its translation is CASSLHPPGQDSNQPQHF.

By sample share, this clonotype is medium-sized (0.01 to 0.1%). The chain recombines TRBV9 with TRBJ1-1; no clear D gene. Trimming removed 3 bases at V and 3 bases at J, with 15 bases between. CDR1 and CDR2 from the germline V gene are SGDLS and YYNGEE. This CDR3 region has 15 residues. The chain's CDR3 is CASSAVGVGDTEAFF. DNA of the CDR3: TGTGCCAGCAGCGCCGTCGGGGTTGGCGACACTGAAGCTTTCTTT. Together with reference TRBV9 and TRBJ1-1, the CDR3 gives the full variable domain: DSGVTQTPKHLITATGQRVTLRCSPRSGDLSVYWYQQSLDQGLQFLIQYYNGEERAKGNILERFSAQQFPDLHSELNLSSLELGDSALYFCASSAVGVGDTEAFFGQGTRLTVV.

The chain employs TRBV11-3 and TRBJ1-6; 7 positions match TRBD1. The ends lost 5 bases at V and 5 bases at J; junction bases unmatched: 3. Looked up from germline, CDR1 is SGHNT and CDR2 is YENEEA. This CDR3 region has 14 residues. The DNA of the CDR3 is TGTGCCAGCAGCCAGGGGGTAGATAATTCACCCCTCCACTTT. Residues: CASSQGVDNSPLHF.

This clonotype was counted between two and nine times. The chain employs TRBV20-1 and TRBJ1-2; D is unresolved. Germline assignment: CDR1 DFQATT and CDR2 SNEGSKA (reference sequence). This CDR3 comprises 11 residues. V was trimmed by 4 bases and J by 1 base, leaving 4 bases between them. CDR3 amino acids: CSAIFNYGYTF. The DNA for the CDR3 is TGCAGTGCTATTTTTAACTATGGCTACACCTTC.

This clonotype was detected ten times or more. This chain joins TRBV6-2 or TRBV6-3 and TRBJ2-4, with D perhaps matching TRBD1 or TRBD2 (5 bases each). Trimming removed 6 bases at V and 4 bases at J, with 13 bases between. This CDR3 contains 14 residues. CDR1 and CDR2 from the germline V gene are MNHEY and SVGEGT. CDR3 protein: CASRLQDSKNIQYF. The CDR3 DNA sequence: TGTGCCAGCAGACTACAGGACTCAAAAAACATTCAGTACTTC.

This clonotype turned up a few times. The chain uses TRBV6-4 and TRBJ1-1; TRBD1 aligns across 8 bases. CDR1 is MRHNA, CDR2 SNTAGT, per germline. The CDR3 has 14 amino acids. The V segment lost 6 bases and the J segment 4 bases; nucleotides outside the gene matches: 7. The CDR3: CASSTGQGGTEAFF. Written as DNA, the CDR3 is TGTGCCAGCAGCACCGGACAGGGTGGCACTGAAGCTTTCTTT.

CDR3 loop: CASSLRDGYSNVLTF. The CDR3 nucleotides are TGTGCCAGCAGTTTAAGGGACGGATATTCCAACGTCCTGACTTTC. The chain recombines TRBV12-3 or TRBV12-4 with TRBJ2-6; D is tentatively TRBD1 or TRBD2 (5 bases each). There are 15 residues in the CDR3. Trimming took off 2 bases at V and 8 bases at J, with 13 bases between the two ends.

This clonotype has only a few counts. The chain joins TRBV9 to TRBJ2-5, with a weak D call TRBD2 (5 bases). Per the germline V gene, CDR1 is SGDLS and CDR2 is YYNGEE. The CDR3 consists of 15 residues. Trimming stripped 4 bases from V and 2 bases from J, with 15 bases between. Here the CDR3 reads CASSITPSSQETQYF. The CDR3 DNA follows: TGTGCCAGCAGCATCACACCTAGCAGTCAAGAGACCCAGTACTTC.

The V gene is TRBV5-1, the J gene TRBJ2-5, with D perhaps matching TRBD2 (6 bases). Germline values: CDR1 SGHRS, CDR2 YFSETQ. V shed 0 bases and J shed 1 base, with 7 bases lying between them. The CDR3 is 14 residues long. The CDR3 sequence: CASSLGGIQETQYF. The CDR3 DNA is TGCGCCAGCAGCTTGGGCGGGATCCAAGAGACCCAGTACTTC. The variable domain in full, completed from reference TRBV5-1 and TRBJ2-5, reads KAGVTQTPRYLIKTRGQQVTLSCSPISGHRSVSWYQQTPGQGLQFLFEYFSETQRNKGNFPGRFSGRQFSNSRSEMNVSTLELGDSALYLCASSLGGIQETQYFGPGTRLLVL.

This clonotype has a handful of counts. V gene TRBV9 combines with J gene TRBJ1-2; TRBD1 might be the D (5 bases). This CDR3 comprises 14 residues. With 4 bases removed from V and 10 bases from J, the gap between germline ends came to 20 bases. Per germline, CDR1 SGDLS and CDR2 YYNGEE. CDR3 residues: CASSPGTTDVPYTF. The DNA for the CDR3 is TGTGCCAGCAGCCCCGGGACCACAGATGTCCCCTACACCTTC.

The J gene is TRBJ2-7, the V gene TRBV3-1; TRBD1 aligns across 10 bases. CDR3 length equals 14 residues. With V trimmed by 4 bases and J by 7 bases, 7 bases remained unmatched. Germline V gives CDR1 LGHDT, CDR2 YNNKEL (reference sequence). CDR3 DNA: TGTGCCAGCAGCCTGAGACAGGGGGCGGAGGAGCAGTACTTC. This codes for CASSLRQGAEEQYF.